What follows are 17 T cell receptor beta chains derived from one specimen sequenced in a study of blood T cell repertoires in COVID-19. The data were produced by immunoSEQ multiplex PCR, yet TCRdb's version contains in-frame clones alone and is incomplete. The repertoire holds more than 150,000 clones, 78% seen once, with around 13% in the top ten. What was sequenced was peripheral blood. The receptors stem from a woman at least 80 years old with acute or convalescent COVID-19.

J is TRBJ1-5 and V is TRBV6-5, with D possibly TRBD1 on 5 matching bases. Germline loops: CDR1 MNHEY, CDR2 SVGAGI. This CDR3 has 13 residues. Trimming took off 11 bases at V and 4 bases at J, with 15 bases between the two ends. The CDR3 loop reads CACEIRENQPQHF. The CDR3 DNA is TGTGCCTGCGAAATCAGGGAAAATCAGCCCCAGCATTTT.

This chain links TRBV7-6 with TRBJ2-3; D is undetermined. This CDR3 has 15 residues. V dropped 2 bases and J dropped 2 bases, with 11 bases sitting between them. Germline CDR1 is SGHVS and CDR2 is FNYEAQ. CDR3 DNA: TGTGCCAGCAGCTTACAGGCTATCTCCACAGATACGCAGTATTTT. Encoded protein: CASSLQAISTDTQYF. Full variable domain (rest looked up from reference TRBV7-6 and TRBJ2-3): GAGVSQSPRYKVTKRGQDVALRCDPISGHVSLYWYRQALGQGPEFLTYFNYEAQQDKSGLPNDRFSAERPEGSISTLTIQRTEQRDSAMYRCASSLQAISTDTQYFGPGTRLTVL.

The chain is built from TRBV10-3 and TRBJ2-3, with 8 bases aligning to TRBD2. The CDR3 totals 14 residues. CDR1 is ENHRY and CDR2 is SYGVKD in the germline V gene. V shed 11 bases, J shed 0 bases, and the junction held 7 bases outside the gene matches. This CDR3 is CASLAGLSTDTQYF. The CDR3 DNA reads TGTGCCTCTCTAGCGGGCCTGAGCACAGATACGCAGTATTTT.

Only a few counts were recorded for this clone. The rearrangement links TRBV11-2 to TRBJ1-6; D is undetermined. Trimming took off 0 bases at V and 7 bases at J, with 10 bases between the two ends. The CDR3 runs 15 residues. Germline lookup yields CDR1 SGHAT and CDR2 FQNNGV. CDR3 in DNA: TGTGCCAGCAGCTTAGAGACTGACTCCAATTCACCCCTCCACTTT. Encoded protein: CASSLETDSNSPLHF.

The chain links TRBV7-2 to TRBJ2-7, with D possibly matching TRBD2 (6 bases). The V gene's germline CDR1 is SGHTA and CDR2 FQGNSA. The CDR3 extends over 14 amino acids. The V gene lost 1 base and the J gene lost 2 bases, with 9 bases spanning the gap. The CDR3 reads CASSLGRLAYEQYF. CDR3 nucleotide sequence: TGTGCCAGCAGCTTAGGTAGACTAGCCTACGAGCAGTACTTC. The full variable domain, with the rest looked up from reference TRBV7-2 and TRBJ2-7, is GAGVSQSPSNKVTEKGKDVELRCDPISGHTALYWYRQSLGQGLEFLIYFQGNSAPDKSGLPSDRFSAERTGGSVSTLTIQRTQQEDSAVYLCASSLGRLAYEQYFGPGTRLTVT.

The V gene is TRBV12-3 or TRBV12-4, the J gene TRBJ2-1; 8 nucleotides match TRBD2. The CDR3 runs 13 residues. V dropped 6 bases and J dropped 14; count of bases not matched to a gene: 12. The CDR3 DNA is TGTGCCAGCAGGCAAGCGGGAGCCTCTCGGGAGTTCTTC. As protein: CASRQAGASREFF.

This chain uses TRBV5-4 with TRBJ2-3; possible D gene TRBD1, 6 bases. This CDR3 has 16 amino acids. The germline gives CDR1 SGHNT, CDR2 YYREEE (reference sequence). The V and J ends lost 5 bases and 2 bases respectively, with 18 bases between them. CDR3 bases: TGTGCCAGCAGGCGAGACCTGACAGGAAACACAGATACGCAGTATTTT. This gives the protein CASRRDLTGNTDTQYF.

This chain uses TRBV6-6 with TRBJ1-4; D unresolved. Trimming removed 1 base at V and 0 bases at J, with 6 bases between. CDR1 MNHNY and CDR2 SVGAGI come from the germline V gene (reference sequence). There are 15 residues in the CDR3. This CDR3 reads CASSYYQATNEKLFF. For the CDR3, the DNA is TGTGCCAGCAGTTACTACCAGGCAACTAATGAAAAACTGTTTTTT.

V and J are TRBV2 and TRBJ2-7; 9 bases are a match to TRBD1. J was trimmed by 7 bases and V by 6 bases; bases with no gene match: 10. The V gene's germline CDR1 is SNHLY and CDR2 FYNNEI. The CDR3 is 14 residues long. The CDR3 region has the DNA TGTGCCAGCAGGAAGGGACAGGGAGTAGGGGAGCAGTACTTC. This gives the protein CASRKGQGVGEQYF.

This rearrangement joins TRBV5-1 to TRBJ2-2; TRBD2 might be the D (6 bases). The V and J ends lost 4 bases and 2 bases respectively, with 15 bases between them. The CDR3 spans 16 residues. From germline, CDR1 is SGHRS and CDR2 YFSETQ. The CDR3 is CASSAPGRGNTGELFF. The CDR3 DNA is TGCGCCAGCAGCGCCCCGGGGCGGGGTAACACCGGGGAGCTGTTTTTT.

V gene TRBV18 combines with J gene TRBJ2-1, with 8 bases lining up with TRBD1. From germline, CDR1 is KGHSH and CDR2 LQKENI. The CDR3 totals 16 residues. Unmatched junction bases numbered 13, after V lost 5 bases and J lost 7 bases. This chain's CDR3 is CASSSTRTGLRNEQFF. For the CDR3, the DNA is TGTGCCAGCTCATCAACAAGGACAGGGCTGCGGAATGAGCAGTTCTTC.

The CDR3 DNA reads TGTGCCAGCAGTTCCCCGGTGGAGTTGGCAGTGAACTATGGCTACACCTTC. As protein: CASSSPVELAVNYGYTF. The chain combines TRBV27 with TRBJ1-2, with D unclear. The germline V gene has CDR1 MNHEY and CDR2 SMNVEV (reference sequence). Trimming took off 4 bases at V and 2 bases at J, with 20 bases between the two ends. This CDR3 region has 17 residues.

This chain links TRBV27 with TRBJ1-4; D ambiguous. V lost 2 bases and J 2 bases, leaving 9 bases between the germline ends. Germline V CDR1 and CDR2: MNHEY, SMNVEV (reference sequence). The CDR3 is 15 residues long. The CDR3 is CASSLTQRTNEKLFF. CDR3 DNA: TGTGCCAGCAGTTTAACACAGCGGACTAATGAAAAACTGTTTTTT.

The genes are TRBV27 and TRBJ1-1, with a weak D call TRBD1 (5 bases). The CDR3 length is 14 residues. V lost 3 bases and J 1 base, leaving 9 bases between the germline ends. Germline CDR1 and CDR2: MNHEY and SMNVEV (reference sequence). For the CDR3, the DNA is TGTGCCAGCAGTTTCAGGGCGGCGAACACTGAAGCTTTCTTT. Translated, it gives CASSFRAANTEAFF.

This clone was found a few times. The chain recombines TRBV12-3 or TRBV12-4 with TRBJ1-1; TRBD1 agrees at 7 bases. The CDR3 is 13 residues long. V shed 6 bases and J 2 bases; nucleotides not matched to a gene: 3. The CDR3 loop is CASSWDRNTEAFF. The CDR3 nucleotides are TGTGCCAGCAGCTGGGACAGAAACACTGAAGCTTTCTTT.

This chain uses TRBV5-4 with TRBJ1-1, with D perhaps matching TRBD1 (6 bases). V dropped 0 bases and J dropped 0 bases, with 9 bases sitting between them. Per the germline V gene, CDR1 is SGHNT and CDR2 is YYREEE (reference sequence). There are 15 residues in the CDR3. This CDR3 reads CASSLGGGLNTEAFF. In DNA form, the CDR3 reads TGTGCCAGCAGCTTGGGAGGGGGTTTGAACACTGAAGCTTTCTTT.

The chain uses TRBV19 and TRBJ2-7; the match to TRBD1 covers 7 bases. V lost 1 base to trimming and J lost 3 bases; unmatched junction nucleotides: 12. From germline, CDR1 is LNHDA and CDR2 SQIVND (reference sequence). The CDR3 is made up of 17 amino acids. This chain's CDR3 is CASSIAATGSGGYEQYF. CDR3 bases: TGTGCCAGTAGTATAGCAGCGACGGGATCAGGGGGCTACGAGCAGTACTTC.